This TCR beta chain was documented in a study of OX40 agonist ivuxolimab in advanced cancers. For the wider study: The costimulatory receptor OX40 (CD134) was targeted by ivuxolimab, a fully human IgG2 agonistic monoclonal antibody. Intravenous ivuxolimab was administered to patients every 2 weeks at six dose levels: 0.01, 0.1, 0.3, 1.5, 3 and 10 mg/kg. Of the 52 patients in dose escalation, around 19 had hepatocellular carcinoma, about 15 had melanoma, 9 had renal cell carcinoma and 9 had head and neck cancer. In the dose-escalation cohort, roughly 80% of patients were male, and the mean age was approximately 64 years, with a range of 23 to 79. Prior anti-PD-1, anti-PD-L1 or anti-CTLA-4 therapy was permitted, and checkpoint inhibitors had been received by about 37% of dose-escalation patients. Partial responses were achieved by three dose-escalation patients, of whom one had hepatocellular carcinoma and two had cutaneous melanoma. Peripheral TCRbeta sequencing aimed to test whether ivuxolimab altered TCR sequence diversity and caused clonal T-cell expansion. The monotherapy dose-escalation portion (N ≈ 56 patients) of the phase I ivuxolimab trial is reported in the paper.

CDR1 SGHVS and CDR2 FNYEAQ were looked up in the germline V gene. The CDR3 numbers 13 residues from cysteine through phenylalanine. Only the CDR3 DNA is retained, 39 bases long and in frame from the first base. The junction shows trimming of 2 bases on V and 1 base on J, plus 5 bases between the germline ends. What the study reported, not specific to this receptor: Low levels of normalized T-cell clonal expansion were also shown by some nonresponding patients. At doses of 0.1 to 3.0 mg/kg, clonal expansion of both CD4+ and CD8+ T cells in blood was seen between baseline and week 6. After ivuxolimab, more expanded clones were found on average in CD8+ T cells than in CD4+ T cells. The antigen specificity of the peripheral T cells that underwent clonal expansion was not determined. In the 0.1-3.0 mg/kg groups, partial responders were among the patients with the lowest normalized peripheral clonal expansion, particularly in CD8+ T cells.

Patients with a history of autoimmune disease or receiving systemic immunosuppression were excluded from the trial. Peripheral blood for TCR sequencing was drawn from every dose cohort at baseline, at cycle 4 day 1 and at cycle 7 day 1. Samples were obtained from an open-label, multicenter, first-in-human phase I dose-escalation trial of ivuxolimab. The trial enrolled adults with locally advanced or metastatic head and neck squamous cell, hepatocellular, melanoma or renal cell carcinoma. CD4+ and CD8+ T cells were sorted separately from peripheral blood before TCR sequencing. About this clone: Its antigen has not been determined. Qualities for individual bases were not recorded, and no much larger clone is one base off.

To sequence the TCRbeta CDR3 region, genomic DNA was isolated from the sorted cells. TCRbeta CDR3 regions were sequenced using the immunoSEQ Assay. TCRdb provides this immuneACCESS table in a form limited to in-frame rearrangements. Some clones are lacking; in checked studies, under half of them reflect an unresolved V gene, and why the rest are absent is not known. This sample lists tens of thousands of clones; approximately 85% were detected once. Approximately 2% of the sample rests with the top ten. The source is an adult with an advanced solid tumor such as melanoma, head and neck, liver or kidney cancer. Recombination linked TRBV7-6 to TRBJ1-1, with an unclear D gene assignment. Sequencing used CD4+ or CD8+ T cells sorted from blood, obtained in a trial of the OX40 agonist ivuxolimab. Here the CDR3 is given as CASSLSENTEAFF. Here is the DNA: TGTGCCAGCAGCTTATCGGAGAACACTGAAGCTTTCTTT.